This TCR beta chain appears in the sequencing data of a study of T cell repertoires in cytomegalovirus infection. About the research overall: HLA-B-restricted CMV epitopes that are well studied, plus recently identified HLA-C-restricted ones, were used by the study. Both a matching HLA type and CMV infection were indicated by public TCR beta signatures.

J gave up 4 bases and V 3 bases, and 5 bases lay outside the gene matches. This CDR3 region has 15 residues. Germline-derived CDR1 and CDR2 are SGDLS and YYNGEE. The table lists this clonotype with a count of one. The antigen is unknown. TCRdb fed the reads into MiXCR, producing one record per CDR3 protein. The table shows about 130,000 distinct CDR3 sequences, with approximately 30% occurring only once. The chain links TRBV9 to TRBJ2-3, with 10 bases fitting TRBD2. Sequences were derived from CD8+ T cells from cultured PBMCs, sampled from culture after CMV antigen stimulation. The TCR sequence derives from a human donor in good health (CMV status not recorded). Some clones in this sample may be carry-over from other donors' samples. This CDR3 reads CASSGFSGGSDTQYF. The DNA for the CDR3 is TGTGCCAGCAGCGGCTTTAGCGGGGGGTCAGATACGCAGTATTTT.